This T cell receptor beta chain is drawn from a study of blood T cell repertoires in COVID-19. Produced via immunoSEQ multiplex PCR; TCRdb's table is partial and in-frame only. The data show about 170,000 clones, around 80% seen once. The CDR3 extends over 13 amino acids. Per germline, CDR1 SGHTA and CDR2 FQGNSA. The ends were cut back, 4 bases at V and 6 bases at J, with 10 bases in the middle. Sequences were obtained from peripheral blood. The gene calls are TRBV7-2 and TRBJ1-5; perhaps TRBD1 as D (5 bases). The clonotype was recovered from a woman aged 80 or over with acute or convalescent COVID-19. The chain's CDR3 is CASSWGEGQPQHF. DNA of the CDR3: TGTGCCAGCAGCTGGGGGGAGGGTCAGCCCCAGCATTTT.